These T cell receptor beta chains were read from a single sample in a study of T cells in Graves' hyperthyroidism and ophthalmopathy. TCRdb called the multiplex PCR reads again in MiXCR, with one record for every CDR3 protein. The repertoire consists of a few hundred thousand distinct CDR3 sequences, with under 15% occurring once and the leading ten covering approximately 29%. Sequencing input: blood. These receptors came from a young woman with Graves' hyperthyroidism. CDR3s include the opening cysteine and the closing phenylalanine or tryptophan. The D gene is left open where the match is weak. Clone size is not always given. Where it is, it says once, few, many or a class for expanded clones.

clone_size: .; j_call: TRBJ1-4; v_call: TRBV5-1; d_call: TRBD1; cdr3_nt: TGCGCCAGCAGCGTCACCGGGACAGATGAAAAACTGTTTTTT; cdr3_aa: CASSVTGTDEKLFF
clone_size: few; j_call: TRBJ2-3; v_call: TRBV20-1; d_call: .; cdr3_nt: TGCAGTGCTAGAGATTTGGCTAGCCGGTCGTTGGATACGCAGTATTTT; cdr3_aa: CSARDLASRSLDTQYF
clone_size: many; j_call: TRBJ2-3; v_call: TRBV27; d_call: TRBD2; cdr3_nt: TGTGCCAGCAGTTTATGGGCTAGCGGGGGCACAGATACGCAGTATTTT; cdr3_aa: CASSLWASGGTDTQYF
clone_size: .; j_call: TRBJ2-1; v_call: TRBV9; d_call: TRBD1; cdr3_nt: TGTGCCAGCAGCGTATTCCCGAAATTACAGGGGGCATACAATGAGCAGTTCTTC; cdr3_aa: CASSVFPKLQGAYNEQFF
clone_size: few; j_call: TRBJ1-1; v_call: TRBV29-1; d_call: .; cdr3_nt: TGCAGCGTTGAAGAACTTAGGTCTGAAGCTTTCTTT; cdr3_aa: CSVEELRSEAFF
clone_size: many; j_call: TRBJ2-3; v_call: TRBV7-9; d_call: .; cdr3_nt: TGTGCCAGCAGCTTAGTCTGGAGAGGCCGCACAGATACGCAGTATTTT; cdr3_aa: CASSLVWRGRTDTQYF
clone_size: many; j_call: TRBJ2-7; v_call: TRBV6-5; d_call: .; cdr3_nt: TGTGCCAGCAGTTACGAGGGATCAACCTACGAGCAGTACTTC; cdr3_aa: CASSYEGSTYEQYF
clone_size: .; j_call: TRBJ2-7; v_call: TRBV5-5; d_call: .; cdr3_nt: TGTGCCAGCAGCTTGGACAGCTCACCCTCCTACGAGCAGTACTTC; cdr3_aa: CASSLDSSPSYEQYF
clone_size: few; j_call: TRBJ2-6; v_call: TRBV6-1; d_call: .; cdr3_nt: TGTGCCAGCACCCCACGGGATGGGGCCAACGTCCTGACTTTC; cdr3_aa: CASTPRDGANVLTF
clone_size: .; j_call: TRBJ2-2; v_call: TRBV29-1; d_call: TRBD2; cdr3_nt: TGCAGCGGGGGGGGTAGCGGGCTGACCGGGGAGCTGTTTTTT; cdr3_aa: CSGGGSGLTGELFF
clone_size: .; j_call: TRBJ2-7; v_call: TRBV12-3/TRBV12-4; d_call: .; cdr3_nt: TGTGCCTGCACAGTTGACTCCTACGAGCAGTACTTC; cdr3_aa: CACTVDSYEQYF
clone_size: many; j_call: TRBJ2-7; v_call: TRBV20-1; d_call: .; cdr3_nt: TGCAGGCTAGGGCCCTCCCCCTACGAGCAGTACTTC; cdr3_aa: CRLGPSPYEQYF
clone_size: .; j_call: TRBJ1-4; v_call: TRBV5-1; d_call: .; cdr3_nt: TGCGCCAGCAGCTTGGCTATAGGGGCAGGAGGGGAAAAACTGTTTTTT; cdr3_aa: CASSLAIGAGGEKLFF
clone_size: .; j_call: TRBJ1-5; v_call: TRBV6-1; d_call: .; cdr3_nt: TGTGCCAGCAGTGATACCCAGCCCCAGCATTTT; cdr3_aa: CASSDTQPQHF
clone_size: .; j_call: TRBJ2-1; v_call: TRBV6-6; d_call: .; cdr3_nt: TGTGCCAGCAGTTACTCGCGGGCAGGGGAAAACAATGCGCAGTTCTTC; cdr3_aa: CASSYSRAGENNAQFF
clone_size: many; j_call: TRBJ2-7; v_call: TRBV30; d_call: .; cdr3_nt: TGTGCCTGGGACAGGAGCTCCTACGAGCAGTACTTC; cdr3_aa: CAWDRSSYEQYF
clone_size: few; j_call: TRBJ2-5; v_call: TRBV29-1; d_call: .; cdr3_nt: TGCAGCGTTCTCGGCAGTCAAGAGACCCAGTACTTC; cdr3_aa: CSVLGSQETQYF
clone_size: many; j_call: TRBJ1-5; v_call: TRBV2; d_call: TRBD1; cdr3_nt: TGTGCCAGCAGGGGGACAGGTAGCAATCAGCCCCAGCATTTT; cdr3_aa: CASRGTGSNQPQHF
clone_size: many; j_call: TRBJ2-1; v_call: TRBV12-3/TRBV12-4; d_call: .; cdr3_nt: TGTGCCAGCAGTCCTCAGGGCTTCTACAATGAGCAGTTCTTC; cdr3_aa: CASSPQGFYNEQFF
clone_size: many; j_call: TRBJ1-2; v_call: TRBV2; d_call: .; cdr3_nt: TGTGCCAGCAGTGATCAGGGGAGCTATGGCTACACCTTC; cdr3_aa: CASSDQGSYGYTF
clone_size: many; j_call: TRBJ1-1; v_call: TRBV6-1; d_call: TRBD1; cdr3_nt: TGTGCCAGCAGTTCACGGACAGGGAGGGACACTGAAGCTTTCTTT; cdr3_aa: CASSSRTGRDTEAFF
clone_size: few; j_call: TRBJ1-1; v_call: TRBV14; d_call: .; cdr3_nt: TGTGCCAGCAGCCAACCCGGGGGGGCGCGGACTGAAGCTTTCTTT; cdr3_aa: CASSQPGGARTEAFF
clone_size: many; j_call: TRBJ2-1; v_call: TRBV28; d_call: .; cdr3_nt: TGTGCCAGCAGTTTATCAGGGATGACAATCTACAATGAGCAGTTCTTC; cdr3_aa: CASSLSGMTIYNEQFF
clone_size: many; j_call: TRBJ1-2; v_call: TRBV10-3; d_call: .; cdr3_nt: TGTGCCATCAGTGAGCCGCAGGACTATGGCTACACCTTC; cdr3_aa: CAISEPQDYGYTF
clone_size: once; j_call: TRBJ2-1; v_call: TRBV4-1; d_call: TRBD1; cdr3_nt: TGCGCCAGCAGCCATGACCGGGACAGGGGCCCCTACAATGAGCAGTTCTTC; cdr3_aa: CASSHDRDRGPYNEQFF
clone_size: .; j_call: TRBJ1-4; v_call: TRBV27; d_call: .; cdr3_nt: TGTGCCAGCAGTTCCTATGGTGAAAAACTGTTTTTT; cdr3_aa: CASSSYGEKLFF
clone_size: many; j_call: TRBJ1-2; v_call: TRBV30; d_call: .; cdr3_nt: TGTGCCTGGAAGACCCAGATACAATACAGCTACACCTTC; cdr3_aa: CAWKTQIQYSYTF
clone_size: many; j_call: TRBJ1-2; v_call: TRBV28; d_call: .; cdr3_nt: TGTGCCAGCAGACCCCCTCCGGGGGCAGCGGACGGCTATGGCTACACCTTC; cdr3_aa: CASRPPPGAADGYGYTF
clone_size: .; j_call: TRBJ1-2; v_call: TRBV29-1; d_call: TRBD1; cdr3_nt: TGCAGCGTTTCCGGGACAGAAGTTTATGGCTACACCTTC; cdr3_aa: CSVSGTEVYGYTF
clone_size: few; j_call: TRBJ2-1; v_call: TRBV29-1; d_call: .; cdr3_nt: TGCAGCGCCCCAAGGGACTCCTACAATGAGCAGTTCTTC; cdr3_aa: CSAPRDSYNEQFF
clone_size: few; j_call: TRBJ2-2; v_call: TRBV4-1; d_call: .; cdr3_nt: TGCGCCAGCAGCCAAAGTAGGCGCGGACAGAACGCCGGGGAGCTGTTTTTT; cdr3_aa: CASSQSRRGQNAGELFF
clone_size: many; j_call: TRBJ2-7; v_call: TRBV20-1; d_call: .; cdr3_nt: TGCAGTGCTAACCGTCTTACTTACGAGCAGTACTTC; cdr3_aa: CSANRLTYEQYF
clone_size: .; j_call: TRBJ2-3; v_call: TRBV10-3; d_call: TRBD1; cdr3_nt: TGTGCCATCAGTACGCCAACAGGGGCCACAGATACGCAGTATTTT; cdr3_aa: CAISTPTGATDTQYF
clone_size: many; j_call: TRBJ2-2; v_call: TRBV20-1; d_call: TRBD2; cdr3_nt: TGCAGTGCTAGAGATCTGCGCGCGGGGGACACCGGGGAGCTGTTTTTT; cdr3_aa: CSARDLRAGDTGELFF
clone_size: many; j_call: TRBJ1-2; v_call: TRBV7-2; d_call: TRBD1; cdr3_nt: TGTGCCAGCAGCTCCTATGACAGGGTGAACTATGGCTACACCTTC; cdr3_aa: CASSSYDRVNYGYTF
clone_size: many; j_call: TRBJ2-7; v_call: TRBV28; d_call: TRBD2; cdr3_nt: TGTGCCAGCAGTTTGGGTGGAGCTAGCGGGAAGGGCGAGCAGTACTTC; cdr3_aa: CASSLGGASGKGEQYF
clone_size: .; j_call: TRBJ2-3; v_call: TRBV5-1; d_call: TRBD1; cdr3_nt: TGCGCCAGCAGCTTGGCGGCACAGGGGGCCCGCACAGATACGCAGTATTTT; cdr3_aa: CASSLAAQGARTDTQYF
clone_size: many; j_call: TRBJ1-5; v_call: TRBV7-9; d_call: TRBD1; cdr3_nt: TGTGCCAGCAGCCACACAGGGGATGGGCAGCCCCAGCATTTT; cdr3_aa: CASSHTGDGQPQHF
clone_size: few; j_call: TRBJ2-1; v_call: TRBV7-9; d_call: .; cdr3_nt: TGTGCCAGCAGCTTAGCGGTACCGTACAATGAGCAGTTCTTC; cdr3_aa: CASSLAVPYNEQFF
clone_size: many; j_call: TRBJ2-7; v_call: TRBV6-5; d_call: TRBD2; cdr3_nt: TGTGCCAGCAGTTCGCTGATACTAGCGGGACACTACGAGCAGTACTTC; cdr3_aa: CASSSLILAGHYEQYF
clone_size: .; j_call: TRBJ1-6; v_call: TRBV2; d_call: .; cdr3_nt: TGTGCCAGCAGGCCGGGAGGTCAGGGTTCACCCCTCCACTTT; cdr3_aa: CASRPGGQGSPLHF
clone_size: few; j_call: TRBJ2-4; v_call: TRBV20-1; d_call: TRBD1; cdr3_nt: TGCAGTGCCCTACCTCACAGGGGTCTCGGAAACATTCAGTACTTC; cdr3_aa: CSALPHRGLGNIQYF
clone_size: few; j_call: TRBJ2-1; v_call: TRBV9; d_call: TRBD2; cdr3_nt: TGTGCCAGCAGCGTTGGGACTAGCGGGAGTGATGGTGAGCAGTTCTTC; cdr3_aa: CASSVGTSGSDGEQFF
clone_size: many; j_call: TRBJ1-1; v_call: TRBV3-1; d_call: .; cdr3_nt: TGTGCCAGCAGCCGCCGGGGCACGAACACTGAAGCTTTCTTT; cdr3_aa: CASSRRGTNTEAFF
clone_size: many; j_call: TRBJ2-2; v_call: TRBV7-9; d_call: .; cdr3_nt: TGTGCCAGCAGCCTAAGCGGTCCGGCCTGGCTGTTTTTT; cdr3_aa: CASSLSGPAWLFF
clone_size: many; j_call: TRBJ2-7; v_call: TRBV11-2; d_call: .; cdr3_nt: TGTGCCAGCAGCTTAGTTGGCCGAATGGGGCCCTACGAGCAGTACTTC; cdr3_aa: CASSLVGRMGPYEQYF
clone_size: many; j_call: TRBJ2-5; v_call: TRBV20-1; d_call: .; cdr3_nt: TGCAGTGCTCGGGGCGGAGTAGAGACCCAGTACTTC; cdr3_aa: CSARGGVETQYF
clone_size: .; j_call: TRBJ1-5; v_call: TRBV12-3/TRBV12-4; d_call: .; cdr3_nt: TGTGCCAGCAGCACCGGGAGGGCCCAGCATTTT; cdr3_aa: CASSTGRAQHF
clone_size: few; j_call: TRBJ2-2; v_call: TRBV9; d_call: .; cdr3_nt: TGTGCCAGCAGCGAGGGGCCTGTCGCCGGGGAGCTGTTTTTT; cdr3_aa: CASSEGPVAGELFF
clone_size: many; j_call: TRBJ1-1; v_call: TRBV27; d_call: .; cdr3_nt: TGTGCCAGCAGCAAGGGATTCATGAACACTGAAGCTTTCTTT; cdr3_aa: CASSKGFMNTEAFF
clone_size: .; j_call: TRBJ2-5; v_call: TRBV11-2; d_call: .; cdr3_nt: TGTGCCAGCAGCCCCTGGGGGCGGCGTGAGACCCAGTACTTC; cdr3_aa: CASSPWGRRETQYF
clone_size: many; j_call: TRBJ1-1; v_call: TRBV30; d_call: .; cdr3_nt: TGTGCCTGGAGCCTCGCAGCGAACACTGAAGCTTTCTTT; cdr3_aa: CAWSLAANTEAFF
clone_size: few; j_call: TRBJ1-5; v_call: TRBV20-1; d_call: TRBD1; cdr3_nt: TGCAGTGCTAGAGCTCTAGGGGGCAGGAGCAATCAGCCCCAGCATTTT; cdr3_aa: CSARALGGRSNQPQHF
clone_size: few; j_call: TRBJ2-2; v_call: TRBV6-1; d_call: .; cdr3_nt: TGTGCCAGCTTGGACCGACCACTAGTGGGGACGAACACCGGGGAGCTGTTTTTT; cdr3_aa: CASLDRPLVGTNTGELFF